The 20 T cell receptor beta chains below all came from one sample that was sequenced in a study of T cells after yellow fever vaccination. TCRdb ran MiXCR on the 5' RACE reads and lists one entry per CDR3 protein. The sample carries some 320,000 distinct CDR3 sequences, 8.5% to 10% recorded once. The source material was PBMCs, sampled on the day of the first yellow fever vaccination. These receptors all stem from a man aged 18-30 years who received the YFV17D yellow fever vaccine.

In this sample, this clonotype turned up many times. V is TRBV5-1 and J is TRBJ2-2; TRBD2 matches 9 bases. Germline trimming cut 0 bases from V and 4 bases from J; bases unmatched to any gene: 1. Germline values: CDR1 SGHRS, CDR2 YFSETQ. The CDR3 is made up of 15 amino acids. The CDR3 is CASSLGLAVTGELFF. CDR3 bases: TGCGCCAGCAGCTTGGGACTAGCGGTCACCGGGGAGCTGTTTTTT. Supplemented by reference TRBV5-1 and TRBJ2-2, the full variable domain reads KAGVTQTPRYLIKTRGQQVTLSCSPISGHRSVSWYQQTPGQGLQFLFEYFSETQRNKGNFPGRFSGRQFSNSRSEMNVSTLELGDSALYLCASSLGLAVTGELFFGEGSRLTVL.

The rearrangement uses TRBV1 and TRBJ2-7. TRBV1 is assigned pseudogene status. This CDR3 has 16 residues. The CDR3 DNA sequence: TGCACCAGCAGCCAAGAGACCCCACTCATCATCTACGAGCAGTACGTC. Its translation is CTSSQETPLIIYEQYV.

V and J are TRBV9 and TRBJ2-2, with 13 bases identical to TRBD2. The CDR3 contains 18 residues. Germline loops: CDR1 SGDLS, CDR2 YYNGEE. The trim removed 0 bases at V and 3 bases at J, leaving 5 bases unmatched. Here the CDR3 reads CASSVGLGTSGDTGELFF. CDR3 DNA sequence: TGTGCCAGCAGCGTAGGCCTGGGGACTAGCGGGGACACCGGGGAGCTGTTTTTT.

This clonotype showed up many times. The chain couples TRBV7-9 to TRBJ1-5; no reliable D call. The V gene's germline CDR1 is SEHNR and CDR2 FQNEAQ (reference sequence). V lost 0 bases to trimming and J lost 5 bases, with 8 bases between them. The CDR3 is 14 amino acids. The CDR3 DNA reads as TGTGCCAGCAGCTTAGCTTCAGGATATCAGCCCCAGCATTTT. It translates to CASSLASGYQPQHF.

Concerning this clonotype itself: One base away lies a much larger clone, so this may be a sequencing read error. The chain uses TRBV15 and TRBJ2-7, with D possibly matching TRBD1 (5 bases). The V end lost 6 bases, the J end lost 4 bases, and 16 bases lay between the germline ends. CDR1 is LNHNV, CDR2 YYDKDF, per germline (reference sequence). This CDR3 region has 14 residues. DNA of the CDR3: TGTGCCACCAGGCGTGGGGCTTCGCGGTACGAGCAGTACTTC. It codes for CATRRGASRYEQYF.

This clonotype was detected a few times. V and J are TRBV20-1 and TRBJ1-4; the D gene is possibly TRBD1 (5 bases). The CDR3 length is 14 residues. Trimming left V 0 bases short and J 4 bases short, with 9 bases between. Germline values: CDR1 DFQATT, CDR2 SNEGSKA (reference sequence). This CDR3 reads CSAREGRNNEKLFF. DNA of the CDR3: TGCAGTGCTAGAGAGGGACGGAATAATGAAAAACTGTTTTTT.

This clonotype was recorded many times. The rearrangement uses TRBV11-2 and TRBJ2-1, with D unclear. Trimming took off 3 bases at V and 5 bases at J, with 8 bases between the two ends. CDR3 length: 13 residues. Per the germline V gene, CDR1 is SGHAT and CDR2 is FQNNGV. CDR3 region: CASSFFGDNEQFF. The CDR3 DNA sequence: TGTGCCAGCAGCTTCTTTGGTGACAATGAGCAGTTCTTC.

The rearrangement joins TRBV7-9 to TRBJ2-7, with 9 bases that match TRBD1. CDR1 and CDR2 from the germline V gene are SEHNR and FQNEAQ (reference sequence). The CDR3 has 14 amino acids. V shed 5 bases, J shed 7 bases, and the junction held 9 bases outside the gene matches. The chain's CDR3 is CASSLQGADTEQYF. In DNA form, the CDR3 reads TGTGCCAGCAGCCTACAGGGGGCGGACACAGAGCAGTACTTC.

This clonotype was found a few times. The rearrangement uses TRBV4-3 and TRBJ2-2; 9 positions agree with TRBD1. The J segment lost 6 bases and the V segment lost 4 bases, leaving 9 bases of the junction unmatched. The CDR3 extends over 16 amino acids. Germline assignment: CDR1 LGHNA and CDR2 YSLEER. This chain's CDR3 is CASSRRTGEFSGELFF. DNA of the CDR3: TGCGCCAGCAGCCGTCGGACAGGGGAGTTTTCCGGGGAGCTGTTTTTT.

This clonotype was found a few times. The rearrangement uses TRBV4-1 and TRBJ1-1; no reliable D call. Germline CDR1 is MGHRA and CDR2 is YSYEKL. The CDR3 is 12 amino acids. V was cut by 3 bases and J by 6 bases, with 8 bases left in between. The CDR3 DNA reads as TGCGCCAGCAGCCACTACAACTCTGAAGCTTTCTTT. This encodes CASSHYNSEAFF.

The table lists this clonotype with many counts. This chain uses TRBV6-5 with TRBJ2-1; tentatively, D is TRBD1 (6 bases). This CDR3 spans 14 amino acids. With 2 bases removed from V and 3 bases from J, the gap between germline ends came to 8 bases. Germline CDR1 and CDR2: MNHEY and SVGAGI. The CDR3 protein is CASSYRDIYNEQFF. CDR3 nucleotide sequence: TGTGCCAGCAGTTACCGGGACATCTACAATGAGCAGTTCTTC.

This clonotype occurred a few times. Here the CDR3 reads CASSWAGGEDTQYF. The CDR3 coding sequence is TGTGCCAGCAGCTGGGCGGGGGGGGAAGATACGCAGTATTTT. This chain links TRBV7-2 with TRBJ2-3, with 9 bases identical to TRBD2. The J segment lost 5 bases and the V segment lost 4 bases, leaving 4 bases of the junction unmatched. This CDR3 region has 14 residues. From germline, CDR1 is SGHTA and CDR2 FQGNSA.

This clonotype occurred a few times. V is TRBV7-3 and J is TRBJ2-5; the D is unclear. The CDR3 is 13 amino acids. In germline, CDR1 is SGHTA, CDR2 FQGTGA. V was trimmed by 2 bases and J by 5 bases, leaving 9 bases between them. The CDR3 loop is CASSLGVTETQYF. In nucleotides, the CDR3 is TGTGCCAGCAGCTTAGGGGTAACGGAGACCCAGTACTTC.

CDR3 sequence: CASSQGLAGFETQYF. CDR3 nucleotide sequence: TGCGCCAGCAGCCAAGGACTAGCGGGGTTCGAGACCCAGTACTTC. The V call is TRBV4-3, the J call TRBJ2-5, with 11 bases lining up with TRBD2. Losses at the gene ends were 1 base for V and 5 bases for J; bases not matched to a gene: 3. The CDR3 consists of 15 residues. Looked up from germline, CDR1 is LGHNA and CDR2 is YSLEER.

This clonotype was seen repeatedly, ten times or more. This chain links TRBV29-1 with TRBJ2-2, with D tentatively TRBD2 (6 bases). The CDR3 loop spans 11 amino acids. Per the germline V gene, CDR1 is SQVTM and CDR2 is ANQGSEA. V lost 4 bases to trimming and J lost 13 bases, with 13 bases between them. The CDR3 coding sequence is TGCAGCGTTGCCGGGAGTCTAGGGCTGTTTTTT. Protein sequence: CSVAGSLGLFF.

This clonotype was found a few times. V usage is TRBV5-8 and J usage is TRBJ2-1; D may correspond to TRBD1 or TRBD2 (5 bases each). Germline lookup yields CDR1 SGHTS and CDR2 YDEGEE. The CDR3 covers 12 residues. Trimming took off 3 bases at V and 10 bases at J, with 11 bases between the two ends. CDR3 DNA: TGTGCCAGCAGCTCGGCGAGGGGCGAGCAGTTCTTC. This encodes CASSSARGEQFF.

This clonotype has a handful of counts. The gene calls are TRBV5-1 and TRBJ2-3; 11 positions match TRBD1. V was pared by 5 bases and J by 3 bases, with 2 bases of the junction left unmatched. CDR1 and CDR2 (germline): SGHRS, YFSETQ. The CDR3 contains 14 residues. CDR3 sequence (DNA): TGCGCCAGCAGAGGACAGGGGGCTACAGATACGCAGTATTTT. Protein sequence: CASRGQGATDTQYF.

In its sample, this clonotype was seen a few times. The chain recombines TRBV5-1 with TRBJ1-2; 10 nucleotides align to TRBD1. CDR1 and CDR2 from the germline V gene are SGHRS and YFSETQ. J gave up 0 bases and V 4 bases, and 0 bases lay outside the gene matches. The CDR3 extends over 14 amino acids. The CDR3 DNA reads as TGCGCCAGCAGCGGACAGGGGGCTAACTATGGCTACACCTTC. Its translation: CASSGQGANYGYTF.

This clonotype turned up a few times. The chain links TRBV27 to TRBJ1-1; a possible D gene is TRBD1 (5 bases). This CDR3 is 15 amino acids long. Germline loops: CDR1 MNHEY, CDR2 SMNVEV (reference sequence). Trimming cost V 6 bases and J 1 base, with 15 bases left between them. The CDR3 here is CASSPNGGGNTEAFF. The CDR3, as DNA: TGTGCCAGCAGCCCGAACGGGGGTGGGAACACTGAAGCTTTCTTT.

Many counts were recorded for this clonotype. The DNA of the CDR3 is TGTGCCACCAGCAAGGGAGCTCCAGGGACCCTGTACAATGAGCAGTTCTTC. This encodes CATSKGAPGTLYNEQFF. This chain joins TRBV15 and TRBJ2-1; D may match TRBD1 or TRBD2 (5 bases each). The CDR3 has 17 amino acids. V shed 4 bases and J shed 4 bases, with 20 bases lying between them. Germline V gene data show CDR1 as LNHNV and CDR2 as YYDKDF (reference sequence).